Listed here are 31 T cell receptor beta chains from one sample, sequenced in a study of blood T cell repertoires in COVID-19. Produced via immunoSEQ multiplex PCR; TCRdb's table is partial and in-frame only. The table includes 170,000 or so clones, around 89% detected once. The sequenced sample was peripheral blood. Source of these receptors: a man younger than 35 who had recovered from COVID-19.

The V gene is TRBV7-2, the J gene TRBJ1-1; 7 bases line up with TRBD1. The germline V gene encodes CDR1 SGHTA and CDR2 FQGNSA. V lost 5 bases to trimming and J lost 6 bases; unmatched junction nucleotides: 9. The CDR3 covers 14 residues. CDR3 amino acids: CASSGRQGRAEAFF. DNA of the CDR3: TGTGCCAGCAGCGGGCGACAGGGAAGAGCTGAAGCTTTCTTT.

This chain connects TRBV7-8 to TRBJ2-1; perhaps TRBD2 as D (5 bases). The germline V gene encodes CDR1 SGHVS and CDR2 FQNEAQ. The CDR3 contains 13 residues. Between the trimmed V and J ends, which lost 0 bases and 9 bases, there was a span of 9 bases. The CDR3 sequence is CASSLALEGEQFF. In nucleotides, the CDR3 is TGTGCCAGCAGCTTAGCGCTAGAGGGTGAGCAGTTCTTC.

V and J are TRBV20-1 and TRBJ1-2; D may be TRBD1 (5 bases). V dropped 3 bases and J dropped 14 bases, with 22 bases sitting between them. Per the germline V gene, CDR1 is DFQATT and CDR2 is SNEGSKA (reference sequence). The CDR3 has 13 amino acids. The CDR3 coding sequence is TGCAGTGCTAGTAAGTCACAGGCCGGTAGTGGGACCTTC. Protein product: CSASKSQAGSGTF.

This clone has just one count. The chain is built from TRBV4-3 and TRBJ2-1, with TRBD1 matching 8 bases. The germline V gene has CDR1 LGHNA and CDR2 YSLEER. With 3 bases clipped from V and 0 bases from J, the junction kept 4 bases outside the gene matches. The CDR3 is 16 residues long. The CDR3 is CASSQGGQGSYNEQFF. The CDR3 DNA reads TGCGCCAGCAGCCAGGGTGGACAGGGCTCCTACAATGAGCAGTTCTTC.

The chain links TRBV2 to TRBJ1-2, with 7 positions matching TRBD1. Germline-derived CDR1 and CDR2 are SNHLY and FYNNEI. With 6 bases clipped from V and 6 bases from J, the junction kept 7 bases outside the gene matches. The CDR3 sequence is 13 residues long. CDR3: CASRPDRTHGYTF. In nucleotides, the CDR3 is TGTGCCAGCAGACCGGACAGGACCCATGGCTACACCTTC. Combining the CDR3 with reference TRBV2 and TRBJ1-2 gives the whole variable domain EPEVTQTPSHQVTQMGQEVILRCVPISNHLYFYWYRQILGQKVEFLVSFYNNEISEKSEIFDDQFSVERPDGSNFTLKIRSTKLEDSAMYFCASRPDRTHGYTFGSGTRLTVV.

This clone appeared a single time. The rearrangement links TRBV9 to TRBJ2-2, with TRBD1 matching over 7 bases. From germline, CDR1 is SGDLS and CDR2 YYNGEE. The CDR3 contains 17 residues. Trimming at V came to 0 bases and at J to 3 bases, leaving 8 bases not matched to a gene. CDR3 bases: TGTGCCAGCAGCGTAGGGGCGAGAGGGACAGACACCGGGGAGCTGTTTTTT. Residues: CASSVGARGTDTGELFF.

J is TRBJ2-7 and V is TRBV9; 8 bases line up with TRBD2. The CDR3 consists of 14 residues. Germline CDR1 and CDR2: SGDLS and YYNGEE. V lost 4 bases to trimming and J lost 2 bases; unmatched junction nucleotides: 5. CDR3 bases: TGTGCCAGCAGCCCAACTAGCGGTACCTACGAGCAGTACTTC. Translation: CASSPTSGTYEQYF. Full variable domain (rest looked up from reference TRBV9 and TRBJ2-7): DSGVTQTPKHLITATGQRVTLRCSPRSGDLSVYWYQQSLDQGLQFLIQYYNGEERAKGNILERFSAQQFPDLHSELNLSSLELGDSALYFCASSPTSGTYEQYFGPGTRLTVT.

This clone appeared a few times. The chain couples TRBV10-3 to TRBJ2-7; 7 bases are a match to TRBD1. The CDR3 runs 13 residues. With V trimmed by 8 bases and J by 3 bases, 7 bases remained unmatched. Germline loops: CDR1 ENHRY, CDR2 SYGVKD. Here the CDR3 reads CAIGRGSLYEQYF. The CDR3 nucleotides are TGTGCCATCGGCAGGGGGAGCCTCTACGAGCAGTACTTC.

V usage is TRBV29-1 and J usage is TRBJ2-1, with D perhaps matching TRBD2 (6 bases). V was trimmed by 4 bases and J by 5 bases, leaving 12 bases between them. The CDR3 is 13 amino acids. The V gene's germline CDR1 is SQVTM and CDR2 ANQGSEA. CDR3 nucleotides: TGCAGCGTTGTTGGGACTGAGGACAATGAGCAGTTCTTC. Encoded protein: CSVVGTEDNEQFF.

CDR3 region: CASRPVGGGEQFF. The CDR3 coding sequence is TGTGCCAGTCGGCCAGTGGGAGGGGGTGAGCAGTTCTTC. The chain links TRBV19 to TRBJ2-1; a weak D match, TRBD2 (7 bases). The CDR3 loop spans 13 amino acids. CDR1 and CDR2 (germline): LNHDA, SQIVND (reference sequence). Between the trimmed V and J ends, which lost 8 bases and 9 bases, there was a span of 17 bases.

V usage is TRBV4-2 and J usage is TRBJ2-1, with TRBD2 matching 7 bases. The CDR3 runs 16 residues. The V gene's germline CDR1 is LGHNA and CDR2 YNFKEQ. V was pared by 0 bases and J by 4 bases, with 6 bases of the junction left unmatched. Here the CDR3 DNA reads TGTGCCAGCAGCCAAGAAGAGCTAGCGGATTACAATGAGCAGTTCTTC. It codes for CASSQEELADYNEQFF.

This clone was recorded only once. For the CDR3, the DNA is TGTGCCTGGGGACACCTACCCGAGCAGTACTTC. Translating it yields CAWGHLPEQYF. The rearrangement joins TRBV30 to TRBJ2-7, with D maybe TRBD1 (5 bases). The CDR3 has 11 residues. Trimming took off 5 bases at V and 6 bases at J, with 11 bases between the two ends. The germline V gene encodes CDR1 GTSNPN and CDR2 SVGIG (reference sequence).

The CDR3 DNA is TGCGCCAGCAGCATCGGAGCGGGTGGCTCCTACAATGAGCAGTTCTTC. It is translated as CASSIGAGGSYNEQFF. The rearrangement links TRBV5-1 to TRBJ2-1, with D perhaps TRBD2 (6 bases). The V end lost 4 bases, the J end lost 0 bases, and 14 bases lay between the germline ends. In germline, CDR1 is SGHRS, CDR2 YFSETQ. The CDR3 is made up of 16 amino acids.

The rearrangement links TRBV2 to TRBJ2-7, with 10 bases that match TRBD1. J was trimmed by 3 bases and V by 4 bases; bases with no gene match: 12. CDR1 and CDR2 (germline): SNHLY, FYNNEI. This CDR3 spans 17 amino acids. The CDR3 DNA follows: TGTGCCAGCAGTGGGGTGACAGGGGGCCAAAGGAGCTACGAGCAGTACTTC. Translating gives CASSGVTGGQRSYEQYF.

About this clone: Other DNA sequences in this sample translate to the same CDR3. The J gene is TRBJ2-1, the V gene TRBV18; 12 nucleotides match TRBD2. With V trimmed by 3 bases and J by 6 bases, 3 bases remained unmatched. This CDR3 region has 15 residues. Germline lookup yields CDR1 KGHSH and CDR2 LQKENI. In DNA, the CDR3 is TGTGCCAGCTCACCCCCGGGACTAGCGGGCAATGAGCAGTTCTTC. Its protein product is CASSPPGLAGNEQFF.

This clone appeared a single time. The chain links TRBV7-6 to TRBJ2-2; 10 nucleotides agree with TRBD2. Germline V gene lookup returns CDR1 SGHVS and CDR2 FNYEAQ. This CDR3 comprises 17 residues. The trim removed 1 base at V and 3 bases at J, leaving 5 bases unmatched. CDR3 DNA: TGTGCCAGCAGCTTAGGGAGCGGGAGGGGAGACACCGGGGAGCTGTTTTTT. Amino acids: CASSLGSGRGDTGELFF.

The chain carries TRBV29-1 and TRBJ1-2; no definite D call. Germline values: CDR1 SQVTM, CDR2 ANQGSEA. This CDR3 contains 12 residues. Between the trimmed V and J ends, which lost 3 bases and 8 bases, there was a span of 13 bases. CDR3 in amino acids: CSVDEQVNGYTF. As DNA, the CDR3 is TGCAGCGTTGACGAACAAGTGAACGGCTACACCTTC. The full variable domain, rest sourced from reference TRBV29-1 and TRBJ1-2, is SAVISQKPSRDICQRGTSLTIQCQVDSQVTMMFWYRQQPGQSLTLIATANQGSEATYESGFVIDKFPISRPNLTFSTLTVSNMSPEDSSIYLCSVDEQVNGYTFGSGTRLTVV.

This clone was seen a single time. J is TRBJ2-3 and V is TRBV7-9; no firm D call. Trimming left V 2 bases short and J 4 bases short, with 10 bases between. CDR3 length: 14 residues. Germline lookup yields CDR1 SEHNR and CDR2 FQNEAQ (reference sequence). The CDR3, as DNA: TGTGCCAGCAGCTTAAGAGAAATTGCAGATACGCAGTATTTT. It specifies CASSLREIADTQYF.

The gene calls are TRBV7-6 and TRBJ1-6; 7 nucleotides align to TRBD1. CDR1 and CDR2 from the germline V gene are SGHVS and FNYEAQ. V lost 1 base, J lost 11 bases, and 14 bases stayed unmatched. The CDR3 has 17 residues. CDR3 DNA: TGTGCCAGCAGCTTAGGGGACAGACTATATGCCGGGGCACCCCTCCACTTT. This codes for CASSLGDRLYAGAPLHF.

This clone has a single count. The chain has TRBV5-1 and TRBJ2-1; tentatively, D is TRBD2 (7 bases). The V end was cut by 1 base, the J end by 8 bases, with 16 bases between. Germline CDR1 SGHRS, CDR2 YFSETQ. The CDR3 extends over 15 amino acids. The CDR3 region is CASSLLEQGGDEQFF. The CDR3 DNA reads as TGCGCCAGCAGCTTGTTAGAACAGGGAGGGGATGAGCAGTTCTTC.

This clone was observed a few times. V is TRBV24-1 and J is TRBJ2-1; 7 bases fit TRBD2. In germline, CDR1 is KGHDR, CDR2 SFDVKD. Unmatched junction bases numbered 10, after V lost 3 bases and J lost 3 bases. The CDR3 consists of 17 residues. CDR3 DNA sequence: TGTGCCACCAGTGATCCCCCGGGGACTACTGGCTACAATGAGCAGTTCTTC. Amino acids: CATSDPPGTTGYNEQFF.

The rearrangement uses TRBV4-1 and TRBJ2-7; D perhaps matches TRBD2 (6 bases). Germline CDR1 is MGHRA and CDR2 is YSYEKL. The CDR3 totals 17 residues. Trimming removed 4 bases from V and 3 bases from J, with 22 bases in between. The CDR3 sequence is CASSRPPSRTTYYEQYF. For the CDR3, the DNA is TGCGCCAGCAGCCGCCCGCCGTCAAGGACTACCTACTACGAGCAGTACTTC.

The V gene is TRBV5-4, the J gene TRBJ2-2, with D tentatively TRBD2 (6 bases). V was cut by 7 bases and J by 7 bases, with 11 bases left in between. This CDR3 is built from 12 residues. The germline gives CDR1 SGHNT, CDR2 YYREEE (reference sequence). The CDR3: CASWSGSGELFF. The DNA for the CDR3 is TGTGCCAGCTGGTCCGGGAGCGGGGAGCTGTTTTTT. The variable domain in full, with the rest retrieved from reference TRBV5-4 and TRBJ2-2, is ETGVTQSPTHLIKTRGQQVTLRCSSQSGHNTVSWYQQALGQGPQFIFQYYREEENGRGNFPPRFSGLQFPNYSSELNVNALELDDSALYLCASWSGSGELFFGEGSRLTVL.

This chain links TRBV4-3 with TRBJ1-4; D not resolved. The CDR3 runs 17 residues. Trimming pared 0 bases from V and 2 bases from J, leaving 13 bases between. Germline loops: CDR1 LGHNA, CDR2 YSLEER. For the CDR3, the DNA is TGCGCCAGCAGCCAAGATCAACCCCGTGGCACTAATGAAAAACTGTTTTTT. Amino acid sequence: CASSQDQPRGTNEKLFF.

The rearrangement links TRBV10-2 to TRBJ2-7; TRBD2 might be the D (6 bases). This CDR3 is built from 12 residues. V lost 4 bases, J lost 4 bases, and 8 bases lay in between. Germline CDR1 reads WSHSY; CDR2 reads SAAADI. In DNA, the CDR3 is TGCGCCAGCAGTGGGGCGGGATACGAGCAGTACTTC. Translating gives CASSGAGYEQYF.

The J gene is TRBJ2-3, the V gene TRBV11-2, with no clear D. V was pared by 6 bases and J by 4 bases, with 11 bases between. This CDR3 comprises 13 residues. In germline, CDR1 is SGHAT, CDR2 FQNNGV. The CDR3 DNA reads as TGTGCCAGCAGTTACAGTAGGTCAGATACGCAGTATTTT. Translation: CASSYSRSDTQYF.

The chain uses TRBV18 and TRBJ2-5; D possibly corresponds to TRBD1 (6 bases). CDR3 length equals 14 residues. The germline V and J ends were trimmed by 5 bases and 1 base, with 11 bases remaining between them. Germline assignment: CDR1 KGHSH and CDR2 LQKENI. CDR3 sequence reads: CASSALQGQETQYF. The CDR3 coding sequence is TGTGCCAGCTCAGCCCTACAGGGCCAAGAGACCCAGTACTTC.

The J gene is TRBJ2-5, the V gene TRBV4-2; possible D gene TRBD2, 5 bases. Between the trimmed V and J ends, which lost 4 bases and 5 bases, there was a span of 20 bases. This CDR3 is 16 amino acids long. Per the germline V gene, CDR1 is LGHNA and CDR2 is YNFKEQ. CDR3 region: CASSPPSADWRETQYF. The CDR3 nucleotides are TGTGCCAGCAGCCCCCCGAGCGCAGACTGGAGGGAGACCCAGTACTTC.

A single count supports this clone. The J gene is TRBJ2-3, the V gene TRBV10-3; no clear D. The CDR3 loop spans 15 amino acids. Between the trimmed V and J ends, which lost 0 bases and 2 bases, there was a span of 9 bases. CDR1 ENHRY and CDR2 SYGVKD come from the germline V gene. CDR3 DNA: TGTGCCATCAGTGAGTCGGTACTCAACACAGATACGCAGTATTTT. Protein: CAISESVLNTDTQYF.

V and J are TRBV5-1 and TRBJ1-1; D remains unclear. The V gene lost 1 base and the J gene lost 4 bases, with 5 bases spanning the gap. CDR3 size: 12 residues. In germline, CDR1 is SGHRS, CDR2 YFSETQ. The CDR3 DNA is TGCGCCAGCAGCTTGAGCCCCACTGAAGCTTTCTTT. This gives the protein CASSLSPTEAFF.

The J gene is TRBJ1-1, the V gene TRBV11-2, with D perhaps matching TRBD1 (6 bases). CDR1 is SGHAT and CDR2 is FQNNGV in the germline V gene. CDR3 length equals 18 residues. Trimming cost V 5 bases and J 0 bases, with 22 bases left between them. As DNA, the CDR3 is TGTGCCAGCAGCCAAGGGGGGGGGCTAATGGTGTTGAACACTGAAGCTTTCTTT. It is translated as CASSQGGGLMVLNTEAFF.